These 26 T cell receptor beta chains were all obtained from the same sample, sequenced in a study of OX40 agonist ivuxolimab in advanced cancers. Assay: immunoSEQ multiplex PCR; the TCRdb copy retains only in-frame clones and omits some. The profile shows roughly 70,000 clones, 70% to 90% of them singletons. The sample in question was CD4+ or CD8+ T cells sorted from blood, obtained in a trial of the OX40 agonist ivuxolimab. These receptors all come from an adult with an advanced solid tumor such as melanoma, head and neck, liver or kidney cancer.

The rearrangement links TRBV7-2 to TRBJ2-7; D is uncertain. CDR1 SGHTA and CDR2 FQGNSA come from the germline V gene. This CDR3 spans 11 amino acids. V was pared by 4 bases and J by 12 bases, with 13 bases between. This CDR3 is CASSSANTAYF. For the CDR3, the DNA is TGTGCCAGCAGCTCCGCGAATACTGCGTACTTC.

The chain recombines TRBV5-1 with TRBJ1-1; maybe TRBD1 (5 bases). CDR1 SGHRS and CDR2 YFSETQ come from the germline V gene. CDR3 length: 15 amino acids. With 4 bases removed from V and 2 bases from J, the gap between germline ends came to 15 bases. The CDR3 sequence: CASSRRGMENTEAFF. CDR3 coding DNA: TGCGCCAGCAGCCGACGGGGGATGGAAAACACTGAAGCTTTCTTT. The complete variable domain, with remaining parts taken from reference TRBV5-1 and TRBJ1-1, reads KAGVTQTPRYLIKTRGQQVTLSCSPISGHRSVSWYQQTPGQGLQFLFEYFSETQRNKGNFPGRFSGRQFSNSRSEMNVSTLELGDSALYLCASSRRGMENTEAFFGQGTRLTVV.

On this clone itself: Sequence at one end of the junction differs from germline and may be a read error. The gene calls are TRBV7-9 and TRBJ2-1; weak D call: TRBD2 (6 bases). The CDR3 has 13 amino acids. CDR1 SEHNR and CDR2 FQNEAQ come from the germline V gene (reference sequence). CDR3 sequence reads: CASSLARGNRLVF. The CDR3 region has the DNA TGTGCCAGCAGCTTAGCGCGGGGCAATAGATTGGTCTTC.

The chain combines TRBV15 with TRBJ2-1; possible D gene TRBD2, 5 bases. With 0 bases removed from V and 6 bases from J, the gap between germline ends came to 9 bases. CDR3 length equals 14 residues. Per germline, CDR1 LNHNV and CDR2 YYDKDF (reference sequence). As DNA, the CDR3 is TGTGCCACCAGCAGAGATCTAGCCTCCAATGAGCAGTTCTTC. Its translation: CATSRDLASNEQFF.

Only one count was recorded for this clone. V usage is TRBV5-1 and J usage is TRBJ2-7, with 14 bases lining up with TRBD2. Looked up from germline, CDR1 is SGHRS and CDR2 is YFSETQ. V was pared by 2 bases and J by 7 bases, with 2 bases of the junction left unmatched. CDR3 length equals 14 residues. This chain's CDR3 is CASSFGTSGSEQYF. DNA of the CDR3: TGCGCCAGCAGCTTCGGGACTAGCGGGAGTGAGCAGTACTTC.

This chain links TRBV2 with TRBJ2-5; 7 positions agree with TRBD1. Germline V gene data show CDR1 as SNHLY and CDR2 as FYNNEI. Trimming took 8 bases from V and 3 from J; bases not matched to a gene: 6. The CDR3 is 13 residues long. CDR3 nucleotide sequence: TGTGCCAGCCGTTTCACAGGGGAAGAGACCCAGTACTTC. Its protein is CASRFTGEETQYF.

V and J are TRBV5-1 and TRBJ2-5, with no clear D. This CDR3 spans 14 amino acids. CDR1 and CDR2 (germline): SGHRS, YFSETQ. V lost 1 base, J lost 2 bases, and 9 bases lay in between. The DNA of the CDR3 is TGCGCCAGCAGCTTGCGGGCCCTTCAAGAGACCCAGTACTTC. This translates into CASSLRALQETQYF.

This clone was found once. This rearrangement joins TRBV11-2 to TRBJ1-2, with D hard to call. CDR1 and CDR2 from the germline V gene are SGHAT and FQNNGV. The CDR3 has 14 residues. V lost 5 bases to trimming and J lost 8 bases, with 18 bases between them. The CDR3 DNA sequence: TGTGCCAGCAGCCGCGATCTTGACGGAACCGGCTACACCTTC. It codes for CASSRDLDGTGYTF.

This chain connects TRBV4-1 to TRBJ1-1; D unclear. CDR3 length: 14 amino acids. Germline V gives CDR1 MGHRA, CDR2 YSYEKL. V lost 3 bases and J 1 base, leaving 9 bases between the germline ends. The CDR3, as DNA: TGCGCCAGCAGCCATTTGACTGCGAACACTGAAGCTTTCTTT. Its translation: CASSHLTANTEAFF.

This rearrangement joins TRBV30 to TRBJ1-5; 7 positions match TRBD1. Germline CDR1 GTSNPN, CDR2 SVGIG (reference sequence). This CDR3 is built from 12 residues. V shed 1 base, J shed 7 bases, and the junction held 1 base outside the gene matches. CDR3 in amino acids: CAWSDRGQPQHF. The DNA for the CDR3 is TGTGCCTGGAGTGACAGGGGACAGCCCCAGCATTTT.

This chain connects TRBV12-5 to TRBJ2-5, with TRBD1 matching 7 bases. CDR3 length equals 14 residues. CDR1 LGHNT and CDR2 FRNRAP come from the germline V gene. Losses at the gene ends were 5 bases for V and 1 base for J; bases not matched to a gene: 4. CDR3 coding DNA: TGTGCTAGTGGTAGGGACAGCCCCCAAGAGACCCAGTACTTC. It encodes CASGRDSPQETQYF.

The chain employs TRBV11-3 and TRBJ1-4, with 7 bases fitting TRBD1. CDR1 SGHNT and CDR2 YENEEA come from the germline V gene. The J segment lost 4 bases and the V segment lost 5 bases, leaving 4 bases of the junction unmatched. This CDR3 is 14 amino acids long. CDR3 loop: CASSPGGGNEKLFF. The CDR3 region has the DNA TGTGCCAGCAGCCCAGGGGGAGGTAATGAAAAACTGTTTTTT.

Comment on this clone: Additional DNA sequences in this sample encode the identical CDR3. This chain links TRBV18 with TRBJ2-7, with 10 nucleotides matching TRBD1. This CDR3 is built from 14 residues. Per germline, CDR1 KGHSH and CDR2 LQKENI. With 6 bases clipped from V and 7 bases from J, the junction kept 9 bases outside the gene matches. This chain's CDR3 is CASSTLDRGGEQYF. In nucleotides, the CDR3 is TGTGCCAGCTCCACCCTGGACAGGGGGGGTGAGCAGTACTTC. Full variable domain (missing parts from reference TRBV18 and TRBJ2-7): NAGVMQNPRHLVRRRGQEARLRCSPMKGHSHVYWYRQLPEEGLKFMVYLQKENIIDESGMPKERFSAEFPKEGPSILRIQQVVRGDSAAYFCASSTLDRGGEQYFGPGTRLTVT.

Concerning this clone itself: Its ends do not fully match the called genes, so a read error is possible. This chain links TRBV5-4 with TRBJ1-4; 8 bases align to TRBD1. There are 15 residues in the CDR3. Germline loops: CDR1 SGHNT, CDR2 YYREEE (reference sequence). The CDR3 region has the DNA TGCGCCAGCAGCCAAGACTACAGGGGGAACGAAAAACTGTTTTTT. Amino acid sequence: CASSQDYRGNEKLFF.

This chain links TRBV7-2 with TRBJ2-7, with D possibly matching TRBD1 (5 bases). Trimming stripped 4 bases from V and 5 bases from J, with 12 bases between. Germline CDR1 and CDR2: SGHTA and FQGNSA. CDR3 length equals 13 residues. The CDR3 DNA follows: TGTGCCAGCAGCTACACACAGGCCCACGAGCAGTACTTC. Its protein product is CASSYTQAHEQYF.

The chain employs TRBV6-5 and TRBJ2-3; unclear D gene. V shed 8 bases and J shed 5 bases, with 14 bases lying between them. The CDR3 sequence is 13 residues long. Germline CDR1 MNHEY, CDR2 SVGAGI. CDR3: CASWYSPGDTQYF. In DNA form, the CDR3 reads TGTGCCAGCTGGTACTCTCCCGGAGATACGCAGTATTTT.

The chain recombines TRBV2 with TRBJ2-3, with TRBD2 identical over 8 bases. This CDR3 region has 16 residues. Losses at the gene ends were 8 bases for V and 1 base for J; bases not matched to a gene: 11. Germline values: CDR1 SNHLY, CDR2 FYNNEI. DNA of the CDR3: TGTGCCAGCTTAAGGGAACTAGCGGAGGGCACAGATACGCAGTATTTT. This codes for CASLRELAEGTDTQYF.

The chain combines TRBV15 with TRBJ2-4; possibly TRBD1 for D (6 bases). The CDR3 spans 13 residues. V lost 2 bases and J 4 bases, leaving 6 bases between the germline ends. Germline lookup yields CDR1 LNHNV and CDR2 YYDKDF (reference sequence). CDR3 in amino acids: CATSRQGKNIQYF. The CDR3 DNA follows: TGTGCCACCAGCAGACAGGGGAAAAACATTCAGTACTTC. The whole variable domain, remainder taken from reference TRBV15 and TRBJ2-4, is DAMVIQNPRYQVTQFGKPVTLSCSQTLNHNVMYWYQQKSSQAPKLLFHYYDKDFNNEADTPDNFQSRRPNTSFCFLDIRSPGLGDTAMYLCATSRQGKNIQYFGAGTRLSVL.

The chain uses TRBV2 and TRBJ1-5; weak D call: TRBD1 (5 bases). The CDR3 runs to 14 residues. V was clipped by 2 bases and J by 3 bases, with 8 bases between them. Germline V gene sequence: CDR1 SNHLY, CDR2 FYNNEI. The CDR3 protein is CASSEQGFNQPQHF. The CDR3 DNA reads TGTGCCAGCAGTGAACAGGGATTCAATCAGCCCCAGCATTTT.

This chain's CDR3 is CAFMTGARETQYF. CDR3 nucleotide sequence: TGTGCCTTCATGACAGGAGCTAGGGAGACCCAGTACTTC. The chain couples TRBV5-4 to TRBJ2-5; D may be TRBD1 (6 bases). CDR1 and CDR2 from the germline V gene are SGHNT and YYREEE (reference sequence). This CDR3 comprises 13 residues. V was trimmed by 10 bases and J by 5 bases, leaving 18 bases between them.

The genes are TRBV11-2 and TRBJ2-1; 8 positions agree with TRBD1. The CDR3 is 14 amino acids. The J segment lost 4 bases and the V segment lost 8 bases, leaving 7 bases of the junction unmatched. Germline values: CDR1 SGHAT, CDR2 FQNNGV. CDR3 protein: CASRGTGGYNEQFF. CDR3 nucleotides: TGTGCCAGCCGAGGGACAGGAGGATACAATGAGCAGTTCTTC.

DNA of the CDR3: TGTGCCAGCGTGGCGCGCCCAGAATTCAATGAGCAGTTCTTC. Protein: CASVARPEFNEQFF. The chain recombines TRBV21-1 with TRBJ2-1. TRBV21-1 is a known pseudogene. The CDR3 is 14 amino acids.

The gene calls are TRBV30 and TRBJ2-2; D uncertain. CDR3 length: 14 residues. The germline gives CDR1 GTSNPN, CDR2 SVGIG (reference sequence). Trimming removed 2 bases at V and 3 bases at J, with 10 bases between. This CDR3 is CAWSYLGYTGELFF. The CDR3 DNA reads as TGTGCCTGGAGTTATTTGGGGTACACCGGGGAGCTGTTTTTT.

The rearrangement joins TRBV9 to TRBJ2-1; 10 nucleotides match TRBD2. The V and J ends lost 2 bases and 4 bases, in that order; junction bases with no gene match: 9. The CDR3 has 17 residues. Looked up from germline, CDR1 is SGDLS and CDR2 is YYNGEE. CDR3 residues: CASSVASGRRGYNEQFF. In DNA, the CDR3 is TGTGCCAGCAGCGTCGCTAGCGGGAGACGGGGTTACAATGAGCAGTTCTTC. Variable domain in full (rest from reference TRBV9 and TRBJ2-1): DSGVTQTPKHLITATGQRVTLRCSPRSGDLSVYWYQQSLDQGLQFLIQYYNGEERAKGNILERFSAQQFPDLHSELNLSSLELGDSALYFCASSVASGRRGYNEQFFGPGTRLTVL.

The chain recombines TRBV5-1 with TRBJ1-5; D unresolved. V was pared by 4 bases and J by 6 bases, with 11 bases between. Germline V lookup: CDR1 SGHRS, CDR2 YFSETQ. This CDR3 spans 13 amino acids. The DNA for the CDR3 is TGCGCCAGCAGCCTCGGACTCAGTCAGCCCCAGCATTTT. Encoded protein: CASSLGLSQPQHF.

The chain links TRBV28 to TRBJ2-7; a possible D gene is TRBD2 (5 bases). This CDR3 region has 13 residues. CDR1 is MDHEN, CDR2 SYDVKM, per germline. The ends were cut back, 5 bases at V and 9 bases at J, with 17 bases in the middle. Written as DNA, the CDR3 is TGTGCCAGCAGTCCCCCCTCTTGGAGGTGGCAGTACTTC. It translates to CASSPPSWRWQYF.